A selection of T cell receptor beta chains follows, all from one sample in a study of T cell repertoires in cytomegalovirus infection. MiXCR, run by TCRdb on the reads, gives a single entry per CDR3 protein. The sample lists about 740,000 distinct CDR3 sequences, 35% occurring once. The sample taken for sequencing was PBMCs. Every receptor here comes from a human donor in good health (CMV status not recorded). Some clones in this sample may be carry-over from other donors' samples. CDR3s include the opening cysteine and the closing phenylalanine or tryptophan. D genes are given only for firm matches. The listing skips clone size in some rows; elsewhere it reads once, few, many or a size class.

TRBV6-8	NA	TRBJ2-7	NA	CASRENEQYF	TGTGCCAGCAGGGAGAACGAGCAGTACTTC
TRBV7-6	NA	TRBJ1-1	NA	CASSFAGGSDTEAFF	TGTGCCAGCAGCTTTGCCGGGGGGAGCGACACTGAAGCTTTCTTT
TRBV7-2	TRBD1	TRBJ2-1	many	CASSFQGQGVRNEQFF	TGTGCCAGCAGCTTTCAAGGACAGGGTGTTCGGAATGAGCAGTTCTTC
TRBV6-1	NA	TRBJ1-5	many	CASTQGGQPQHF	TGTGCCAGCACTCAGGGTGGTCAGCCCCAGCATTTT
TRBV12-3/TRBV12-4	NA	TRBJ2-3	NA	CASIPGPDDTQYF	TGTGCCAGCATCCCTGGGCCCGACGATACGCAGTATTTT
TRBV28	NA	TRBJ1-4	many	CASSFPSLGREKLFF	TGTGCCAGCAGTTTTCCTTCGCTAGGTAGAGAAAAACTGTTTTTT
TRBV29-1	TRBD2	TRBJ2-3	NA	CSAGGPGGLGTDTQYF	TGCAGCGCCGGGGGACCGGGAGGCCTGGGCACAGATACGCAGTATTTT
TRBV5-1	NA	TRBJ1-2	NA	CASSLDPGVHGYTF	TGCGCCAGCAGCTTGGACCCGGGAGTCCATGGCTACACCTTC
TRBV20-1	NA	TRBJ2-2	NA	CSARKAGELFF	TGCAGTGCTAGAAAAGCCGGGGAGCTGTTTTTT
TRBV19	TRBD2	TRBJ2-3	NA	CASSIPREGLRGTDTQYF	TGTGCCAGTAGTATTCCGCGGGAGGGCCTTCGAGGCACAGATACGCAGTATTTT
TRBV11-2	NA	TRBJ2-7	NA	CASSLQQGDYEQYF	TGTGCCAGCAGCCTCCAGCAAGGGGACTACGAGCAGTACTTC
TRBV4-1	TRBD1	TRBJ1-2	few	CASSPTRFDRGGPGYTF	TGCGCCAGCAGCCCTACAAGATTCGACAGGGGGGGACCTGGCTACACCTTC
TRBV28	NA	TRBJ2-5	few	CASSVSVEETQYF	TGTGCCAGCAGTGTTAGCGTGGAAGAGACCCAGTACTTC
TRBV19	NA	TRBJ2-1	NA	CASNPLGGSSYNEQFF	TGTGCCAGTAACCCCCTTGGCGGTAGCTCCTACAATGAGCAGTTCTTC
TRBV7-9	TRBD1	TRBJ1-1	NA	CASSSLMGGWDRDTEAFF	TGTGCCAGCAGCTCACTGATGGGGGGCTGGGACAGAGACACTGAAGCTTTCTTT
TRBV5-1	NA	TRBJ2-1	NA	CASSLGAQFYNEQFF	TGCGCCAGCAGCTTGGGGGCTCAATTCTACAATGAGCAGTTCTTC
TRBV6-2/TRBV6-3	NA	TRBJ2-3	few	CASSYSSSDTQYF	TGTGCCAGCAGTTACTCGAGCTCAGATACGCAGTATTTT
TRBV7-2	NA	TRBJ1-2	many	CASRQVYGYTF	TGTGCCAGCAGACAGGTCTATGGCTACACCTTC